One sample yielded the 2 T cell receptor beta chains listed below, sequenced in a study of T cells in Graves' hyperthyroidism and ophthalmopathy. The investigators amplified TCR beta CDR3 regions from RNA transcripts. Researchers ran a first-round RT-PCR on the TCR CDR3 using the HTBI primer set. One entry per CDR3 protein, called by TCRdb with MiXCR from the multiplex PCR reads. The sample lists about 180,000 distinct CDR3 sequences, approximately 17% occurring once. The specimen sequenced was blood. Receptors were obtained from a woman aged 45-65 years with Graves' hyperthyroidism.

This clonotype was picked up many times. The chain links TRBV10-3 to TRBJ1-2, with D unresolved. CDR3 length equals 13 residues. CDR1 ENHRY and CDR2 SYGVKD come from the germline V gene. V lost 6 bases and J lost 8, with 16 bases in between. The CDR3 bases are TGTGCCATCAGCGCAGACGGAGGTGAAGGCTACACCTTC. Protein: CAISADGGEGYTF.

There are many counts of this clonotype. This chain joins TRBV28 and TRBJ2-5, with 12 bases aligning to TRBD2. J gave up 5 bases and V 5 bases, and 6 bases lay outside the gene matches. CDR3 size: 15 residues. Germline-derived CDR1 and CDR2 are MDHEN and SYDVKM. The CDR3 region is CASSTRTSGAETQYF. CDR3 sequence (DNA): TGTGCCAGCAGTACTCGGACTAGCGGGGCGGAGACCCAGTACTTC.